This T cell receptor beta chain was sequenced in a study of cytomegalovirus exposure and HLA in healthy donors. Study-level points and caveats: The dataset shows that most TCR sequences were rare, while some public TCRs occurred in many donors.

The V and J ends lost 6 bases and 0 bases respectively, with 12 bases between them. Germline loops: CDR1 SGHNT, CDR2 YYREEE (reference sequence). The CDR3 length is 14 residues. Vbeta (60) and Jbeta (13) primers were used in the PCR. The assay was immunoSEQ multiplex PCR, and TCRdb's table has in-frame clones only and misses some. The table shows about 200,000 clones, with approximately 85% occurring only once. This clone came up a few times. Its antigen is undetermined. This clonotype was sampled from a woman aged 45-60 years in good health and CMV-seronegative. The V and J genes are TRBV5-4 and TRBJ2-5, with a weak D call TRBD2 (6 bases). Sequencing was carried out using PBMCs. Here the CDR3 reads CASTDAGYQETQYF. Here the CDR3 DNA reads TGTGCCAGCACCGATGCGGGGTACCAAGAGACCCAGTACTTC.